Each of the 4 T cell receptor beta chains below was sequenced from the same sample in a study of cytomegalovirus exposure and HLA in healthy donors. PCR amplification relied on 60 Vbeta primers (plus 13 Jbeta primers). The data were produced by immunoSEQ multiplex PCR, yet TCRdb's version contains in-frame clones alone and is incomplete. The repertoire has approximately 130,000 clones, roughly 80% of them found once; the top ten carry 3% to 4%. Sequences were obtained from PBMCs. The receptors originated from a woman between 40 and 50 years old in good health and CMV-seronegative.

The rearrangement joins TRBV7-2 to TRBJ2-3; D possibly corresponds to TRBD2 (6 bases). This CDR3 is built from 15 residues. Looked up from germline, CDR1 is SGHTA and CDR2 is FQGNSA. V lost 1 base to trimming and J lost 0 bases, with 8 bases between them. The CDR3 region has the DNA TGTGCCAGCAGCTTAGTGAGCGGGAGCACAGATACGCAGTATTTT. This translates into CASSLVSGSTDTQYF. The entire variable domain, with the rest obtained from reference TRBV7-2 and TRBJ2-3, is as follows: GAGVSQSPSNKVTEKGKDVELRCDPISGHTALYWYRQSLGQGLEFLIYFQGNSAPDKSGLPSDRFSAERTGGSVSTLTIQRTQQEDSAVYLCASSLVSGSTDTQYFGPGTRLTVL.

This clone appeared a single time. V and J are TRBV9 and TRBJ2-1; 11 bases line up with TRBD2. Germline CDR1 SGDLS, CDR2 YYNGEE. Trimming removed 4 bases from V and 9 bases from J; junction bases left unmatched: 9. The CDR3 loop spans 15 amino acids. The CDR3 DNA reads TGTGCCAGCAGCCCTGGGACTAGCGGAGGGGGTGAGCAGTTCTTC. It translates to CASSPGTSGGGEQFF.

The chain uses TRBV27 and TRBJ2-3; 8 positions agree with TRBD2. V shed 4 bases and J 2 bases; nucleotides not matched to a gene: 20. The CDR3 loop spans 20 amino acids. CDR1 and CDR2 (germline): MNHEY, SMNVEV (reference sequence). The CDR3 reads CASSSSKPPGLGTSTDTQYF. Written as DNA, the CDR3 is TGTGCCAGCAGTTCGTCCAAACCACCGGGACTAGGGACCTCCACAGATACGCAGTATTTT.

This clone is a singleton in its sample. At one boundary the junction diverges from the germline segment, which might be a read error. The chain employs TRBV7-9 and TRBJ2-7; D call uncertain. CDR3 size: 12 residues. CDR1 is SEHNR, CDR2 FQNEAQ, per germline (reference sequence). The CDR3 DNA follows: TGTTCCAGCAGACGCGACGAGGACGAGCAGTACTTC. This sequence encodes CSSRRDEDEQYF.